This TCR beta chain was captured by sequencing in a study of blood T cell repertoires in COVID-19. The assay was immunoSEQ multiplex PCR, and TCRdb's table has in-frame clones only and misses some. This sample has approximately 88,000 clones, with about 83% found just once. This sequence originates from a man between 65 and 85 years old with COVID-19, enrolled during active disease. Material for sequencing was peripheral blood.

The CDR3 region has the DNA TGTGCCAGCAGCTTGGCCAAGGCAGGGAGGAACGAGCAGTACTTC. Translated, it gives CASSLAKAGRNEQYF. The chain has TRBV5-4 and TRBJ2-7, with D perhaps TRBD2 (6 bases). This CDR3 has 15 residues. Germline V CDR1 and CDR2: SGHNT, YYREEE (reference sequence). Trimming left V 0 bases short and J 5 bases short, with 15 bases between.